The T cell receptor (beta chain) under discussion was sequenced for a study of T cell changes during pregnancy in multiple sclerosis. This table comes from immunoSEQ multiplex PCR, and its TCRdb copy is limited to in-frame clones, with some not included. The table includes more than 80,000 clones, about 95% detected once. The V segment lost 3 bases and the J segment 5 bases; nucleotides outside the gene matches: 11. The CDR3 loop spans 17 amino acids. Germline CDR1 MNHEY, CDR2 SMNVEV (reference sequence). The input for sequencing was peripheral blood, taken in the second trimester of pregnancy. The genes are TRBV27 and TRBJ2-3; TRBD1 agrees at 10 bases. This sequence was found in a female donor with multiple sclerosis, enrolled in a pregnancy study. As DNA, the CDR3 is TGTGCCAGCAGTTTCCTTGTGACAGGGGGCGATTTAGATACGCAGTATTTT. Translation: CASSFLVTGGDLDTQYF.